This T cell receptor (beta chain) derives from a study of blood T cell repertoires in COVID-19 (dated by TCRdb to 2018 to 2021). Context from the whole study: Samples from collaborators originated in the United States, Italy and Spain and spanned both the acute and convalescent phases of COVID-19. The material from the prospective study consisted of cDNA or gDNA derived from T cells, B-cell-depleted T cells, or PBMCs. Deeply sampled blood TCRbeta repertoires from subjects exposed to, actively infected with, or recovered from COVID-19 were included in the dataset. The repertoires were released in a freely available public database intended as a resource for research on the immune response to SARS-CoV-2. Samples were obtained from the ongoing ImmuneRACE study (first 160 participants) and from some 1,200 subjects provided by 6 global collaborators. A de-identified subject ID, COVID-19 status, age in years and sex were almost always included in the sample metadata. Where available, HLA class I and class II types were obtained from metadata supplied by the sample provider rather than from assay-based typing.

The CDR3 contains 18 residues, cysteine and phenylalanine counted. Only CDR3 DNA remains: 54 bases, in frame from the first base. Based on the germline V gene, the CDR1 and CDR2 sequences are SGHVS and FNYEAQ. V has 5 bases trimmed and J has 8 bases trimmed; junction bases matching no gene number 22. A note on this clone: The antigen it binds to is not known. Nothing much larger sits one base from this clone, and base qualities are not available.

TCRbeta CDR3 regions were amplified from genomic DNA by means of the immunoSEQ Assay, a bias-controlled multiplex PCR. Per the authors' processing: Within the assay, amplification of reference gene primers was used to estimate how many nucleated cells each sample contained. To quantify the absolute abundance of each unique TCRbeta CDR3 rearrangement, sequence reads were collapsed and filtered. For each sample, productive Simpson clonality was calculated by taking the square root of Simpson's diversity index across productive rearrangements. TCRdb provides this immuneACCESS table in a form limited to in-frame rearrangements. Some clones are lacking; in checked studies, under half of them reflect an unresolved V gene, and why the rest are absent is not known. That table gives V, J and clone size, and the DNA gave D and trimming. Counted in this sample were 300,000 or so clones; about nine tenths of them appeared once. The top ten clones comprise 0.95% to 1.2% of the sample.

Participants in the prospective study were enrolled through a virtual design, were aged roughly 18 to 100 years, and lived in fewer than 30 United States geographic areas. In the prospective study, cohorts were assigned on the basis of participant-reported clinical history obtained from a screening survey and a study questionnaire. Recovered participants in ImmuneRACE Cohort 3 were defined as having two consecutive negative NP/OP PCR tests, clearance from a healthcare professional, or resolution of symptoms. Each participant in the prospective study had whole blood, serum and a nasopharyngeal or oropharyngeal swab collected by mobile phlebotomists. Participants in the prospective study had the option to provide additional blood draws and questionnaires over a roughly two-month period. Before DNA extraction, blood samples from the prospective study were shipped at room temperature or frozen. Points the paper makes about the study in general: How much clinical and demographic metadata was included differed by source and by participant, and the metadata was provided uncurated.

This sequence uses TRBV7-6 and TRBJ1-2, and TRBD1 aligns with 8 junction nucleotides. This receptor was obtained from a woman aged 25 to 45 who had recovered from COVID-19. The source material was PBMCs or T cells enriched from blood (not recorded which). At the DNA level, the sequence is TGTGCCAGCAGCCATCCACGGGACAGGAACTTCTTCCCCCTAGGCTACACCTTC. Translated, it reads CASSHPRDRNFFPLGYTF.